This TCR beta chain emerged from a study of shared clonotypes between healthy human individuals. Looking at the study overall: CD4 naive cells filled three plates per donor, CD4 memory three, CD8 naive two and CD8 memory one. Study observations and caveats: Four donors had about 5% of their naive CD4 clonotypes in common.

CD8 cells regarded as naive lacked CD45RO, were positively chosen for CCR7, and omitted terminally differentiated effector memory CD45RA+ cells. Data came from immunoSEQ multiplex PCR; TCRdb stores just in-frame clones and leaves some out. The table lists roughly 600,000 clones, roughly 98% of them singletons. V lost 5 bases, J lost 4 bases, and 11 bases stayed unmatched. In germline, CDR1 is SGHRS, CDR2 YFSETQ. The CDR3 consists of 16 residues. The table lists this clone with a count of one. The antigen remains undetermined. Sample: naive CD8+ T cells sorted from blood. The source is a man between 25 and 39 years old in good health. The chain couples TRBV5-1 to TRBJ2-1; 8 bases align to TRBD2. CDR3: CASSRQSGSTYNEQFF. In DNA form, the CDR3 reads TGCGCCAGCAGTCGACAAAGCGGGAGTACTTACAATGAGCAGTTCTTC.